Sequencing of this T cell receptor (beta chain) was carried out in a study of shared clonotypes between healthy human individuals. About the research overall: CD4 naive and CD4 memory each took three plates per donor, while CD8 naive took two and CD8 memory one. Study-wide results and caveats: The represented genetic and exposure-history diversity was limited by the small number of donors.

How the authors handled the data: Junction-only sequences without quality scores came from ImmunoSEQ, so filtering differed. Profiled with immunoSEQ multiplex PCR; TCRdb holds only in-frame clones, not every one. V and J calls and clone size are given by that table; D and trimming were obtained from the DNA. The sample holds more than 2 million clones; more than 90% are singletons and the top ten take roughly 0.13%. V was shortened by 8 bases and J by 3 bases, with 8 bases between the two germline ends. Germline CDR1 is MNHNS and CDR2 is SASEGT. There are 12 residues in the CDR3. Only a few counts were recorded for this clone. Its antigen remains unknown. The same CDR3 is also encoded by other DNA sequences in this sample.

The J gene is TRBJ1-5, the V gene TRBV6-1; D is uncertain. The receptor comes from a man between 18 and 29 years old in good health. What was sequenced was naive CD4+ T cells sorted from blood. Subset in this sample: CD45RA+ positively selected. CDR3 in DNA: TGTGCCAGCCGCCGGGTCAATCAGCCCCAGCATTTT. The encoded protein is CASRRVNQPQHF.